The next 3 T cell receptor beta chains were all read from a single sample in a study of T cells in Graves' hyperthyroidism and ophthalmopathy. Amplified TCR beta CDR3 regions derived from RNA transcripts. HTBI primers were the set used in a first-round RT-PCR of the TCR CDR3. TCRdb re-called the multiplex PCR reads through MiXCR, storing one row per CDR3 protein. The table shows approximately 330,000 distinct CDR3 sequences, with roughly 18% occurring only once. Specimen: blood. The source is a woman aged 45-60 years with Graves' hyperthyroidism.

In regard to this clonotype: A single base separates this from a much larger clone, so it may be a read error. The rearrangement uses TRBV27 and TRBJ1-6; D call uncertain. The CDR3 consists of 14 residues. Trimming removed 7 bases from V and 9 bases from J, with 16 bases in between. Germline assignment: CDR1 MNHEY and CDR2 SMNVEV (reference sequence). CDR3 amino acids: CASKKIELSSPLHF. The CDR3 DNA follows: TGTGCCAGCAAGAAGATCGAACTTAGTTCACCCCTCCACTTT.

On this clonotype itself: This clone may be a read error of a much larger clone one base away. DNA for the CDR3: TGTGCCAGCAGTAGAAACAGGGAGTGGACTGAAGCTTTCTTT. Translating it yields CASSRNREWTEAFF. The J gene is TRBJ1-1, the V gene TRBV12-3 or TRBV12-4, with D tentatively TRBD1 (6 bases). This CDR3 is 14 amino acids long. The V end lost 5 bases, the J end lost 5 bases, and 15 bases lay between the germline ends.

This clonotype was picked up a small number of times. The V and J genes are TRBV12-3 or TRBV12-4 and TRBJ2-5; 7 bases match TRBD2. Germline trimming cut 4 bases from V and 4 bases from J; bases unmatched to any gene: 9. The CDR3 is 15 residues long. Here the CDR3 reads CASSSWEGWRETQYF. The CDR3 DNA reads TGTGCCAGCAGTTCCTGGGAGGGATGGAGAGAGACCCAGTACTTC.